The sequence of this T cell receptor (beta chain) was determined in a study of T cell clonotyping in hematopoietic cell transplantation. This CDR3 is built from 11 residues. Germline assignment: CDR1 SGHAT and CDR2 FQNNGV. V was trimmed by 2 bases and J by 2 bases, leaving 0 bases between them. This table comes from immunoSEQ multiplex PCR, and its TCRdb copy is limited to in-frame clones, with some not included. The table has fewer than 80,000 clones, 94% seen once. The rearrangement uses TRBV11-2 and TRBJ2-5; D not resolved. The sequence derives from a man aged 50-59 years in good health. Some clones in this sample may be carry-over from other donors' samples. Sequencing was done on a sample of peripheral blood mononuclear cells. CDR3: CASSLQETQYF. The CDR3 nucleotides read TGTGCCAGCAGCTTACAAGAGACCCAGTACTTC. The variable domain in full, with the rest retrieved from reference TRBV11-2 and TRBJ2-5, is EAGVAQSPRYKIIEKRQSVAFWCNPISGHATLYWYQQILGQGPKLLIQFQNNGVVDDSQLPKDRFSAERLKGVDSTLKIQPAKLEDSAVYLCASSLQETQYFGPGTRLLVL.